These T cell receptor beta chains were read from a single sample in a study of regulatory T cells in long-lasting Graves disease. One entry per CDR3 protein, called by TCRdb with MiXCR from the multiplex PCR reads. Of 300,000 to 500,000 distinct CDR3 sequences detected, about 20% appear once; the ten largest clones hold around 21%. The sequenced sample was peripheral blood mononuclear cells (PBMCs), obtained when the disease was refractory, from a patient treated with antithyroid drugs. The receptors were sampled from a female donor with Graves disease. CDR3s include the opening cysteine and the closing phenylalanine or tryptophan. The order of the fields is V gene, clone size, J gene, D gene, CDR3 protein, CDR3 DNA. The D gene is left open where the match is weak. Size is omitted from some rows. Given values are once, few, many or a class for expanded clones.

v_gene: TRBV4-2
abundance: .
j_gene: TRBJ1-2
d_gene: .
CDR3aa: CASSQVGSGVSGYTF
CDR3nt: TGTGCCAGCAGCCAAGTGGGGTCAGGCGTGAGTGGCTACACCTTC

v_gene: TRBV7-8
abundance: many
j_gene: TRBJ1-1
d_gene: .
CDR3aa: CASSLEGEAFF
CDR3nt: TGTGCCAGCAGCTTAGAAGGGGAAGCTTTCTTT

v_gene: TRBV18
abundance: .
j_gene: TRBJ2-7
d_gene: .
CDR3aa: CASSPGQNAREQYF
CDR3nt: TGTGCCAGCTCGCCCGGACAAAACGCACGCGAGCAGTACTTC

v_gene: TRBV5-1
abundance: .
j_gene: TRBJ2-3
d_gene: .
CDR3aa: CASSSGVSTDTQYF
CDR3nt: TGCGCCAGCAGCTCCGGGGTATCCACAGATACGCAGTATTTT

v_gene: TRBV5-6
abundance: few
j_gene: TRBJ1-2
d_gene: .
CDR3aa: CASRMGAAYGYTF
CDR3nt: TGTGCCAGCAGAATGGGGGCGGCCTATGGCTACACCTTC

v_gene: TRBV11-2
abundance: .
j_gene: TRBJ1-4
d_gene: .
CDR3aa: CASSLGRAEKLFF
CDR3nt: TGTGCCAGCAGCTTAGGCCGGGCAGAAAAACTGTTTTTT

v_gene: TRBV7-9
abundance: .
j_gene: TRBJ2-2
d_gene: .
CDR3aa: CASTKAPDKNTGELFF
CDR3nt: TGTGCCAGCACCAAAGCACCCGACAAGAACACCGGGGAGCTGTTTTTT

v_gene: TRBV11-1
abundance: many
j_gene: TRBJ2-7
d_gene: .
CDR3aa: CASSLARGGSGFEQYF
CDR3nt: TGTGCCAGCAGCTTAGCCCGAGGGGGGAGCGGCTTCGAGCAGTACTTC

v_gene: TRBV5-1
abundance: few
j_gene: TRBJ1-3
d_gene: .
CDR3aa: CASSLGQDGNTIYF
CDR3nt: TGCGCCAGCAGCTTGGGACAGGACGGAAACACCATATATTTT

v_gene: TRBV29-1
abundance: few
j_gene: TRBJ2-4
d_gene: .
CDR3aa: CSVEGVQGNIQYF
CDR3nt: TGCAGCGTTGAGGGGGTCCAGGGAAACATTCAGTACTTC

v_gene: TRBV15
abundance: .
j_gene: TRBJ2-4
d_gene: TRBD1
CDR3aa: CATSIDRGYIQYF
CDR3nt: TGTGCCACCAGCATTGACAGGGGATACATTCAGTACTTC

v_gene: TRBV10-2
abundance: few
j_gene: TRBJ1-2
d_gene: .
CDR3aa: CASKEGVYGYTF
CDR3nt: TGCGCCAGCAAGGAGGGAGTCTATGGCTACACCTTC

v_gene: TRBV6-1
abundance: many
j_gene: TRBJ1-2
d_gene: .
CDR3aa: CASSTYNYGYTF
CDR3nt: TGTGCCAGCAGTACTTACAACTATGGCTACACCTTC

v_gene: TRBV20-1
abundance: many
j_gene: TRBJ2-5
d_gene: .
CDR3aa: CSARRLVQETQYF
CDR3nt: TGCAGTGCTAGAAGACTAGTTCAAGAGACCCAGTACTTC

v_gene: TRBV6-1
abundance: .
j_gene: TRBJ2-2
d_gene: TRBD2
CDR3aa: CASRRLAGGKAGELFF
CDR3nt: TGTGCCAGCAGAAGACTAGCGGGAGGGAAGGCCGGGGAGCTGTTTTTT

v_gene: TRBV10-3
abundance: few
j_gene: TRBJ1-1
d_gene: .
CDR3aa: CAISESIILNRGRVNTEAFF
CDR3nt: TGTGCCATCAGTGAGTCGATAATACTCAACCGGGGGCGGGTAAACACTGAAGCTTTCTTT

v_gene: TRBV7-2
abundance: many
j_gene: TRBJ2-7
d_gene: .
CDR3aa: CASSPARDWTYEQYF
CDR3nt: TGTGCCAGCAGCCCCGCCCGGGACTGGACCTACGAGCAGTACTTC

v_gene: TRBV12-3/TRBV12-4
abundance: .
j_gene: TRBJ1-1
d_gene: .
CDR3aa: CASSLRTAPEAFF
CDR3nt: TGTGCCAGCAGCCTCAGGACGGCCCCTGAAGCTTTCTTT

v_gene: TRBV20-1
abundance: .
j_gene: TRBJ2-7
d_gene: TRBD1
CDR3aa: CSARVQGDEQYF
CDR3nt: TGCAGTGCTAGAGTCCAGGGGGACGAGCAGTACTTC

v_gene: TRBV14
abundance: .
j_gene: TRBJ2-5
d_gene: .
CDR3aa: CASSQDRGTAAETQYF
CDR3nt: TGTGCCAGCAGCCAAGATCGGGGGACGGCAGCAGAGACCCAGTACTTC

v_gene: TRBV12-3/TRBV12-4
abundance: many
j_gene: TRBJ2-3
d_gene: .
CDR3aa: CASSPASVRWTDTQYF
CDR3nt: TGTGCCAGCAGCCCCGCAAGTGTGAGGTGGACAGATACGCAGTATTTT

v_gene: TRBV7-9
abundance: .
j_gene: TRBJ2-5
d_gene: .
CDR3aa: CASSLGVTGPQETQYF
CDR3nt: TGTGCCAGCAGCTTAGGAGTCACGGGGCCACAAGAGACCCAGTACTTC

v_gene: TRBV12-3/TRBV12-4
abundance: .
j_gene: TRBJ2-7
d_gene: .
CDR3aa: CASSLSGRPGEQYF
CDR3nt: TGTGCCAGCAGTTTAAGTGGGAGGCCGGGAGAGCAGTACTTC

v_gene: TRBV10-3
abundance: few
j_gene: TRBJ1-2
d_gene: TRBD1
CDR3aa: CAISERRDREGYGYTF
CDR3nt: TGTGCCATCAGTGAGCGCCGGGACAGGGAAGGGTATGGCTACACCTTC

v_gene: TRBV11-2
abundance: many
j_gene: TRBJ2-7
d_gene: .
CDR3aa: CASSLGTSYEQYF
CDR3nt: TGTGCCAGCAGCTTAGGTACTAGCTACGAGCAGTACTTC

v_gene: TRBV7-2
abundance: .
j_gene: TRBJ2-1
d_gene: TRBD2
CDR3aa: CASSLVRTSANEQFF
CDR3nt: TGTGCCAGCAGCTTAGTTCGGACTAGCGCCAATGAGCAGTTCTTC

v_gene: TRBV12-3/TRBV12-4
abundance: many
j_gene: TRBJ1-1
d_gene: .
CDR3aa: CASSKVVTEAFF
CDR3nt: TGTGCCAGCAGCAAAGTTGTCACTGAAGCTTTCTTT

v_gene: TRBV12-3/TRBV12-4
abundance: .
j_gene: TRBJ2-4
d_gene: .
CDR3aa: CASSPSSRGRGIQYF
CDR3nt: TGTGCCAGCAGTCCAAGTTCGAGGGGAAGAGGCATTCAGTACTTC

v_gene: TRBV5-1
abundance: .
j_gene: TRBJ2-7
d_gene: .
CDR3aa: CASSSLGTPGEQYF
CDR3nt: TGCGCCAGCAGCTCGTTGGGGACTCCTGGCGAGCAGTACTTC

v_gene: TRBV30
abundance: .
j_gene: TRBJ2-7
d_gene: .
CDR3aa: CAWSADSGYYEQYF
CDR3nt: TGTGCCTGGAGTGCGGACAGTGGTTACTACGAGCAGTACTTC

v_gene: TRBV28
abundance: few
j_gene: TRBJ2-2
d_gene: TRBD2
CDR3aa: CASIPGGLAGAGELFF
CDR3nt: TGTGCCAGCATACCAGGGGGCCTAGCGGGAGCCGGGGAGCTGTTTTTT